This passage covers 31 T cell receptor beta chains from one sample sequenced in a study of CD8+ T cells in alopecia areata. Documented treatment: oral pan-JAK inhibitor, 5-10 mg twice daily. RNA was extracted and reverse transcribed into cDNA as the sequencing template. Produced via immunoSEQ multiplex PCR; TCRdb's table is partial and in-frame only. The repertoire consists of more than 95,000 clones, with over 60% occurring once and the leading ten covering 5.7%. The sequenced sample was CD4+ T cells sorted from blood, obtained at week 4, from a patient treated with tofacitinib. These receptors all stem from a human donor with alopecia areata.

The count of this clone is one. V is TRBV2 and J is TRBJ2-7, with 8 nucleotides matching TRBD2. V trimming: 2 bases; J trimming: 5 bases; junction bases outside the gene matches: 8. CDR3 length: 15 residues. Germline lookup yields CDR1 SNHLY and CDR2 FYNNEI. The CDR3 region is CASSERERGSDEQYF. The CDR3 nucleotides read TGTGCCAGCAGTGAAAGGGAGCGGGGGTCAGACGAGCAGTACTTC.

This chain joins TRBV5-1 and TRBJ2-2; D perhaps matches TRBD1 (6 bases). The length of the CDR3 is 16 residues. Germline lookup yields CDR1 SGHRS and CDR2 YFSETQ. With 5 bases removed from V and 1 base from J, the gap between germline ends came to 15 bases. CDR3 sequence (DNA): TGCGCCAGCAGTTCTACAGGGAGCCTGAACACCGGGGAGCTGTTTTTT. Translated, it gives CASSSTGSLNTGELFF.

This clone has just a few counts. The CDR3 loop is CASSINLGSNEKLFF. In DNA, the CDR3 is TGCGCCAGCAGTATCAATTTAGGCTCTAATGAAAAACTGTTTTTT. V and J are TRBV4-3 and TRBJ1-4; D not certain. V was clipped by 6 bases and J by 3 bases, with 14 bases between them. CDR1 and CDR2 (germline): LGHNA, YSLEER. This CDR3 has 15 residues.

This clone was seen a handful of times. The chain employs TRBV7-9 and TRBJ2-1; D is perhaps TRBD2 (6 bases). The CDR3 loop spans 15 amino acids. V was clipped by 8 bases and J by 5 bases, with 19 bases between them. In germline, CDR1 is SEHNR, CDR2 FQNEAQ (reference sequence). For the CDR3, the DNA is TGTGCCAGCCTCATGGAGACGGGAGTGGACAATGAGCAGTTCTTC. It yields the protein CASLMETGVDNEQFF.

The V gene is TRBV7-2, the J gene TRBJ2-1; 12 bases map to TRBD1. This CDR3 has 19 residues. The ends lost 3 bases at V and 0 bases at J; junction bases unmatched: 9. Germline loops: CDR1 SGHTA, CDR2 FQGNSA. The CDR3 region has the DNA TGTGCCAGCAGCTTTGGGACAGGGGGCGCCGAAGCCTCCTACAATGAGCAGTTCTTC. The encoded protein is CASSFGTGGAEASYNEQFF.

This chain joins TRBV9 and TRBJ2-7; 13 nucleotides line up with TRBD2. The CDR3 length is 14 residues. Trimming cost V 3 bases and J 5 bases; bases outside gene matches: 2. The germline V gene encodes CDR1 SGDLS and CDR2 YYNGEE. The CDR3 protein is CASSGGLAGNEQYF. CDR3 sequence (DNA): TGTGCCAGCAGCGGGGGACTAGCGGGAAACGAGCAGTACTTC.

V gene TRBV18 combines with J gene TRBJ2-1, with 8 bases fitting TRBD2. Germline loops: CDR1 KGHSH, CDR2 LQKENI. J gave up 3 bases and V 4 bases, and 5 bases lay outside the gene matches. The CDR3 loop spans 15 amino acids. This CDR3 is CASSQLAASYNEQFF. In nucleotides, the CDR3 is TGTGCCAGCTCACAACTAGCGGCTAGCTACAATGAGCAGTTCTTC.

This clone has just a few counts. V gene TRBV2 combines with J gene TRBJ2-1; 13 bases are shared with TRBD2. The CDR3 has 15 amino acids. The V gene end was trimmed by 8 bases and the J gene end by 8 bases; junction bases not matched to a gene: 9. The germline gives CDR1 SNHLY, CDR2 FYNNEI. The CDR3 nucleotides read TGTGCCAGCGGAACCGGGACTAGCGGGATTGATGAGCAGTTCTTC. Translated: CASGTGTSGIDEQFF.

The chain employs TRBV29-1 and TRBJ2-5; 8 bases are a match to TRBD1. This CDR3 has 13 amino acids. The V gene's germline CDR1 is SQVTM and CDR2 ANQGSEA. With 3 bases clipped from V and 2 bases from J, the junction kept 2 bases outside the gene matches. The CDR3 reads CSVDTGGQETQYF. The CDR3 bases are TGCAGCGTTGATACAGGGGGACAAGAGACCCAGTACTTC.

The chain joins TRBV25-1 to TRBJ2-7, with 8 bases lining up with TRBD1. After removal of 2 bases from V and 2 bases from J, the junction contained 5 bases not matched to a gene. The V gene's germline CDR1 is MGHDK and CDR2 SYGVNS. The CDR3 extends over 15 amino acids. The CDR3: CASSETRTGTYEQYF. DNA of the CDR3: TGTGCCAGCAGTGAAACCAGGACAGGGACCTACGAGCAGTACTTC.

This chain joins TRBV7-2 and TRBJ2-3; no clear D. V was clipped by 3 bases and J by 1 base, with 11 bases between them. CDR3 length: 15 residues. CDR1 is SGHTA and CDR2 is FQGNSA in the germline V gene. CDR3 sequence reads: CASSFGSGGTDTQYF. For the CDR3, the DNA is TGTGCCAGCAGCTTCGGGTCTGGAGGCACAGATACGCAGTATTTT.

In its sample, this clone was seen a few times. This rearrangement joins TRBV4-1 to TRBJ2-3; 13 bases fit TRBD2. CDR1 is MGHRA, CDR2 YSYEKL, per germline. The J segment lost 1 base and the V segment lost 2 bases, leaving 12 bases of the junction unmatched. CDR3 size: 20 residues. This CDR3 reads CASSQPGLAGKKGGTDTQYF. In DNA form, the CDR3 reads TGCGCCAGCAGCCAACCGGGACTAGCGGGGAAAAAAGGGGGCACAGATACGCAGTATTTT.

J is TRBJ2-7 and V is TRBV15; D is unclear. Germline CDR1 is LNHNV and CDR2 is YYDKDF (reference sequence). This CDR3 spans 13 amino acids. Trimming left V 0 bases short and J 1 base short, with 4 bases between. The CDR3 bases are TGTGCCACCAGCAGAGATTATTCCTACGAGCAGTACTTC. Amino acid sequence: CATSRDYSYEQYF. Full variable domain (outside the CDR3, taken from reference TRBV15 and TRBJ2-7): DAMVIQNPRYQVTQFGKPVTLSCSQTLNHNVMYWYQQKSSQAPKLLFHYYDKDFNNEADTPDNFQSRRPNTSFCFLDIRSPGLGDTAMYLCATSRDYSYEQYFGPGTRLTVT.

The gene calls are TRBV5-1 and TRBJ1-2; D perhaps matches TRBD1 (5 bases). Germline V gene sequence: CDR1 SGHRS, CDR2 YFSETQ. Trimming removed 3 bases from V and 3 bases from J, with 15 bases in between. The CDR3 contains 15 residues. DNA of the CDR3: TGCGCCAGCAGCTCCGCCCCAACAGGAGACTATGGCTACACCTTC. It encodes CASSSAPTGDYGYTF.

V and J are TRBV9 and TRBJ2-7; 7 nucleotides match TRBD2. The CDR3 spans 15 residues. Germline CDR1 SGDLS, CDR2 YYNGEE. With V trimmed by 0 bases and J by 4 bases, 7 bases remained unmatched. The chain's CDR3 is CASSVEPAGNYEQYF. CDR3 in DNA: TGTGCCAGCAGCGTAGAACCAGCGGGGAATTACGAGCAGTACTTC.

This chain uses TRBV27 with TRBJ1-5; 8 positions agree with TRBD1. Per germline, CDR1 MNHEY and CDR2 SMNVEV (reference sequence). The CDR3 is made up of 15 amino acids. The ends lost 5 bases at V and 5 bases at J; junction bases unmatched: 8. The CDR3 region has the DNA TGTGCCAGCAGTGCCATGTCAGGGGGCGATCAGCCCCAGCATTTT. This codes for CASSAMSGGDQPQHF.

The rearrangement links TRBV5-6 to TRBJ2-3, with no clear D. V was cut by 4 bases and J by 4 bases, with 10 bases left in between. Germline V gene lookup returns CDR1 SGHDT and CDR2 YYEEEE. The CDR3 has 13 amino acids. The CDR3 protein is CASSLVMADTQYF. CDR3 nucleotide sequence: TGTGCCAGCAGCCTCGTGATGGCAGATACGCAGTATTTT.

This chain uses TRBV7-9 with TRBJ2-7; a possible D gene is TRBD1 (6 bases). The CDR3 loop spans 16 amino acids. Germline loops: CDR1 SEHNR, CDR2 FQNEAQ (reference sequence). Trimming removed 5 bases from V and 0 bases from J, with 17 bases in between. The CDR3 DNA follows: TGTGCCAGCAGCCCATCAACAGGGTGGCTCTCCTACGAGCAGTACTTC. This encodes CASSPSTGWLSYEQYF.

J is TRBJ2-1 and V is TRBV7-2; 8 bases fit TRBD2. Germline assignment: CDR1 SGHTA and CDR2 FQGNSA. The CDR3 length is 15 residues. Trimming removed 0 bases from V and 3 bases from J; junction bases left unmatched: 1. CDR3 coding DNA: TGTGCCAGCAGCTTAGCTAGCGGGAACTACAATGAGCAGTTCTTC. This encodes CASSLASGNYNEQFF.

The rearrangement joins TRBV5-1 to TRBJ1-1; possibly TRBD1 for D (5 bases). The germline gives CDR1 SGHRS, CDR2 YFSETQ. The CDR3 contains 10 residues. The CDR3 nucleotides are TGCGGACGGGGCGTGGGCTCAGCTTTCTTT. Translating gives CGRGVGSAFF. The whole variable domain, filled in from reference TRBV5-1 and TRBJ1-1, reads KAGVTQTPRYLIKTRGQQVTLSCSPISGHRSVSWYQQTPGQGLQFLFEYFSETQRNKGNFPGRFSGRQFSNSRSEMNVSTLELGDSALYLCGRGVGSAFFGQGTRLTVV.

The CDR3 DNA reads TGTGCCAGCAGCCGTGGGGTGGCAACGGAGGGCACCGGGGAGCTGTTTTTT. Protein product: CASSRGVATEGTGELFF. This chain connects TRBV7-3 to TRBJ2-2, with D perhaps TRBD2 (6 bases). Germline values: CDR1 SGHTA, CDR2 FQGTGA. Trimming removed 5 bases from V and 4 bases from J, with 20 bases in between. This CDR3 contains 17 residues.

CDR3 sequence reads: CASSPRTATNEKLFF. The CDR3 nucleotides are TGCGCCAGCAGCCCCCGGACGGCTACTAATGAAAAACTGTTTTTT. V gene TRBV4-1 combines with J gene TRBJ1-4; D uncertain. Germline loops: CDR1 MGHRA, CDR2 YSYEKL. The V and J ends lost 4 bases and 2 bases respectively, with 11 bases between them. The length of the CDR3 is 15 residues.

The genes are TRBV7-2 and TRBJ2-3; the match to TRBD2 covers 13 bases. Germline CDR1 and CDR2: SGHTA and FQGNSA. The CDR3 totals 18 residues. The J segment lost 4 bases and the V segment lost 5 bases, leaving 12 bases of the junction unmatched. Here the CDR3 DNA reads TGTGCCAGCAGCGCACGATCGGGACTAGCGGGATTCGCAGATACGCAGTATTTT. Protein sequence: CASSARSGLAGFADTQYF.

The rearrangement links TRBV28 to TRBJ2-7; TRBD1 matches at 8 bases. V was clipped by 5 bases and J by 3 bases; unmatched bases: 9. CDR3 length equals 15 residues. Germline V gives CDR1 MDHEN, CDR2 SYDVKM. The CDR3 coding sequence is TGTGCCAGCAGTACCCCTTGGGACAGGAACTACGAGCAGTACTTC. It encodes CASSTPWDRNYEQYF.

This rearrangement joins TRBV30 to TRBJ1-1; D ambiguous. V was clipped by 0 bases and J by 8 bases, with 7 bases between them. The CDR3 sequence is 11 residues long. The V gene's germline CDR1 is GTSNPN and CDR2 SVGIG (reference sequence). CDR3 in amino acids: CAWSVAKEAFF. The CDR3 DNA sequence: TGTGCCTGGAGTGTAGCAAAGGAAGCTTTCTTT.

The rearrangement links TRBV15 to TRBJ2-2; D is unresolved. Trimming shortened V by 0 bases and J by 4 bases, and 6 bases separated the two germline ends. The length of the CDR3 is 14 residues. Germline V gives CDR1 LNHNV, CDR2 YYDKDF (reference sequence). In DNA form, the CDR3 reads TGTGCCACCAGCAGAGATCCTGTCACCGGGGAGCTGTTTTTT. Its translation: CATSRDPVTGELFF.

The gene calls are TRBV6-6 and TRBJ2-5, with a tentative D call TRBD2 (6 bases). V shed 7 bases and J shed 2 bases, with 14 bases lying between them. Germline assignment: CDR1 MNHNY and CDR2 SVGAGI (reference sequence). There are 14 residues in the CDR3. The CDR3 loop is CASKPLADQETQYF. The CDR3 DNA reads as TGTGCCAGCAAACCATTAGCGGATCAAGAGACCCAGTACTTC.

This clone was seen just once. The chain recombines TRBV5-1 with TRBJ2-1; D unresolved. Germline CDR1 and CDR2: SGHRS and YFSETQ. The CDR3 has 15 amino acids. Trimming cost V 0 bases and J 8 bases, with 15 bases left between them. In nucleotides, the CDR3 is TGCGCCAGCAGCTTGGTTTTAGCTAGGGTCGATGAGCAGTTCTTC. Residues: CASSLVLARVDEQFF. Combining the CDR3 with reference TRBV5-1 and TRBJ2-1 gives the whole variable domain KAGVTQTPRYLIKTRGQQVTLSCSPISGHRSVSWYQQTPGQGLQFLFEYFSETQRNKGNFPGRFSGRQFSNSRSEMNVSTLELGDSALYLCASSLVLARVDEQFFGPGTRLTVL.

This clone has a handful of counts. The chain employs TRBV7-2 and TRBJ2-7; 7 positions match TRBD1. V lost 3 bases and J lost 7; bases outside the gene matches: 9. The V gene's germline CDR1 is SGHTA and CDR2 FQGNSA. The CDR3 covers 14 residues. The DNA for the CDR3 is TGTGCCAGCAGCTTGGAACAGGGGACGGGGGAGCAGTACTTC. This encodes CASSLEQGTGEQYF.

V usage is TRBV6-1 and J usage is TRBJ2-5; TRBD2 aligns across 10 bases. The CDR3 length is 15 residues. Trimming at V came to 4 bases and at J to 4 bases, leaving 6 bases not matched to a gene. Per the germline V gene, CDR1 is MNHNS and CDR2 is SASEGT. CDR3 nucleotides: TGTGCCAGCAGTGGAGGGACTAGCGTCGCAGAGACCCAGTACTTC. Translating gives CASSGGTSVAETQYF.

This clone was seen a few times. This chain joins TRBV6-5 and TRBJ1-1; no clear D. CDR1 and CDR2 from the germline V gene are MNHEY and SVGAGI. The V gene lost 5 bases and the J gene lost 3 bases, with 13 bases spanning the gap. The CDR3 runs to 14 residues. CDR3 in DNA: TGTGCCAGCAGTCCCTCTTGGGGAGACACTGAAGCTTTCTTT. This gives the protein CASSPSWGDTEAFF.